This is a list of T cell receptor beta chains from one sample in a study of cytomegalovirus exposure and HLA in healthy donors. Produced via immunoSEQ multiplex PCR; TCRdb's table is partial and in-frame only. This sample has 150,000 or so clones, with 60% to 85% found just once. Sequencing was carried out using PBMCs. The receptors originated from a man aged 40-49 years in good health and CMV-seropositive. CDR3s include the opening cysteine and the closing phenylalanine or tryptophan.

CDR3aa | j_gene | v_gene
CASSLAGEPAGELFF | TRBJ2-2 | TRBV28
CASRAGRLAGSSRNEQYF | TRBJ2-7 | TRBV19
CASTKAGEETQYF | TRBJ2-5 | TRBV7-9
CSVSVATSGSGYEQYF | TRBJ2-7 | TRBV29-1
CASSEGLAGNEQFF | TRBJ2-1 | TRBV6-5
CASRIDAEQFF | TRBJ2-1 | TRBV28
CASSGDRPNTEAFF | TRBJ1-1 | TRBV11-1
CASSVLAGMGTGELFF | TRBJ2-2 | TRBV2
CASSPSGTAFSYEQYF | TRBJ2-7 | TRBV5-5
CASSLGTSGSWYQETQYF | TRBJ2-5 | TRBV18
CASSPPTGLQETQYF | TRBJ2-5 | TRBV7-6
CASSQEGLGHPNIQYF | TRBJ2-4 | TRBV4-1
CASNLGRVAGKDTQYF | TRBJ2-3 | TRBV7-9
CASSLLLAANNEQFF | TRBJ2-1 | TRBV7-9
CASSLGGAYGYTF | TRBJ1-2 | TRBV11-2
CASTRSGGNTEAFF | TRBJ1-1 | TRBV5-4
CASSKAGGSYEQYF | TRBJ2-7 | TRBV19
CASTPLYNEQFF | TRBJ2-1 | TRBV2
CASSLQSWSGAPNYGYTF | TRBJ1-2 | TRBV5-5
CASRTPGLAGGLQFF | TRBJ2-1 | TRBV28
CASSSPGTGSYEQYF | TRBJ2-7 | TRBV6-5
CASSPQGNQPQHF | TRBJ1-5 | TRBV5-1
CASSLDMNTEAFF | TRBJ1-1 | TRBV7-7
CASSLSGGTEEAFF | TRBJ1-1 | TRBV27
CASSFGGRETQYF | TRBJ2-5 | TRBV7-2
CASSSRTGELFF | TRBJ2-2 | TRBV6-5
CASRLLAMADTQYF | TRBJ2-3 | TRBV7-9
CASSPGLAGGAFF | TRBJ2-1 | TRBV18
CASSLGGIAGASTDTQYF | TRBJ2-3 | TRBV5-4
CASSQGDSRGETQYF | TRBJ2-5 | TRBV5-1
CAISRQEVGRTEAFF | TRBJ1-1 | TRBV10-3
CASGGTGGKVAEAFF | TRBJ1-1 | TRBV6-1
CASSLFTGVWRPQHF | TRBJ1-5 | TRBV28
CASSVVESYGYTF | TRBJ1-2 | TRBV9
CACGGQHSYEQYF | TRBJ2-7 | TRBV10-3
CASSQDPPGDGSEQFF | TRBJ2-1 | TRBV4-3
CASSSGPMETQYF | TRBJ2-5 | TRBV10-1
CASSLDRNTEAFF | TRBJ1-1 | TRBV7-3
CASSHFQGPQETQYF | TRBJ2-5 | TRBV4-1
CASGRTSYGYTF | TRBJ1-2 | TRBV12-5
CSVMAVATNEKLFF | TRBJ1-4 | TRBV29-1
CASSVLDRGMSTEAFF | TRBJ1-1 | TRBV9
CASSQGGVGGTDTQYF | TRBJ2-3 | TRBV4-1
CASSLLQVEETQYF | TRBJ2-5 | TRBV5-1
CASSQFYEQYF | - | TRBV7-2
CASSDRGPAKNIQYF | TRBJ2-4 | TRBV2
CASSLGGYYEQYF | TRBJ2-7 | TRBV5-6
CASSLKRGSRDTQYF | TRBJ2-3 | TRBV5-4